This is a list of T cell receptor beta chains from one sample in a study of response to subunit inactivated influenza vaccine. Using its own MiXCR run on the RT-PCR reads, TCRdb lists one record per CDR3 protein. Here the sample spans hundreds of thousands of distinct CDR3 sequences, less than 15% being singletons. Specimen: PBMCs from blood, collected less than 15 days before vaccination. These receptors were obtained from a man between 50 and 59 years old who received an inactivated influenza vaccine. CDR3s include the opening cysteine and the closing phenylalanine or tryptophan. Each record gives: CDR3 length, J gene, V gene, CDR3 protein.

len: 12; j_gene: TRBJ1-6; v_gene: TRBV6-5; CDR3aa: CASRRGNSPLHF
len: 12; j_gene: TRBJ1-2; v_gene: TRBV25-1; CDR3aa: CASSAPAAGYTF
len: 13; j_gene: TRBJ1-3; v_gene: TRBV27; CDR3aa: CASYTSSGNTIYF
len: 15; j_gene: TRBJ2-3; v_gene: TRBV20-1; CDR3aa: CSAGAGGTGTDTQYF
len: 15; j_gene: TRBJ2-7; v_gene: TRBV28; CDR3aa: CASSRRGPLGYEQYF
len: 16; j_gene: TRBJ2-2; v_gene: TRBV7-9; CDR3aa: CASSLGGGPNTGELFF
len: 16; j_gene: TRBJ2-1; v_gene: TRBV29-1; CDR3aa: CSVEGAAGGLYNEQFF
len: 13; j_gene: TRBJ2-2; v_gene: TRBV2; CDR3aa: CATGTGGTGELFF
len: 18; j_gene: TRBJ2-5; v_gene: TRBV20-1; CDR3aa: CSARDGASGTLSGETQYF
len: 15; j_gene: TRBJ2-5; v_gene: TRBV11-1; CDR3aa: CASSSTVSLGETQYF
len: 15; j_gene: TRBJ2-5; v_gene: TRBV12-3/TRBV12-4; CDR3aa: CASSNRLAVQETQYF
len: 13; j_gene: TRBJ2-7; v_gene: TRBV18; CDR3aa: CASSPVAAYEQYF
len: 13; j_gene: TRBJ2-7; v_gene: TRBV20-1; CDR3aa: CSAPGDRGYEQYF
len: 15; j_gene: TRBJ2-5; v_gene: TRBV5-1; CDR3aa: CASNSYGTAGETQYF
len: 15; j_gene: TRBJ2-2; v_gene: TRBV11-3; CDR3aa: CASSFTVGNTGELFF
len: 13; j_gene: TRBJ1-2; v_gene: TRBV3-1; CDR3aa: CASSQLGTFSGTF
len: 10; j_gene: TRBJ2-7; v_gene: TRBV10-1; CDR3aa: CAGTSYEQYF
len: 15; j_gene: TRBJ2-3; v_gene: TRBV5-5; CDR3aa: CASRVGNSGGDTQYF
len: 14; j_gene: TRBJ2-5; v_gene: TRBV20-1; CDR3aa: CSARGQGTQETQYF
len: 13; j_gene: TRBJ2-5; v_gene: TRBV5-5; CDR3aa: CASSLIDQETQYF
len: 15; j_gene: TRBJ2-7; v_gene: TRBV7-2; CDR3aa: CASSPSSLQGKEQYF
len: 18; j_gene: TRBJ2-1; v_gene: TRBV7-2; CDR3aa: CASSLPNPRGIPYNEQFF
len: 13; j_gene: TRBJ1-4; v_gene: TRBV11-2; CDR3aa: CASSRTGGRKLFF
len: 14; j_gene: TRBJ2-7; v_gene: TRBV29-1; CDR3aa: CSVIADAKGAEQYF
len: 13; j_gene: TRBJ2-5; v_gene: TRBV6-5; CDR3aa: CASRLGLKETQYF
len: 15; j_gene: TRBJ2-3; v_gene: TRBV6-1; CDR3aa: CASSVPWELRNTQYF
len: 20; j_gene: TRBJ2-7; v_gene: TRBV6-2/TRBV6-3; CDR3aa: CASSRLLSRSGSLPSYEQYF
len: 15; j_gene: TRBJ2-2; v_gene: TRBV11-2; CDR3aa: CASSQDRVGTGELFF
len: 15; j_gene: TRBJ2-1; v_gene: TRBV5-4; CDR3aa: CASSLRAGGHDEQFF
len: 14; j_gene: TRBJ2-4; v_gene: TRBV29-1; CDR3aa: CSVEEGQEKNIQYF
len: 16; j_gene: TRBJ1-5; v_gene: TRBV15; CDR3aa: CATSRGGREVSQPQHF
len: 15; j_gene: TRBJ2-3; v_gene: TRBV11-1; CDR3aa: CASSHFASSTDTQYF
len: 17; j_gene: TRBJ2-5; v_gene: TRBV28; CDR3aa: CASSFSSSGGAAETQYF
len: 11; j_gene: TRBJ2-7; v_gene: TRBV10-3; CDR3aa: CAIREDYEQYF
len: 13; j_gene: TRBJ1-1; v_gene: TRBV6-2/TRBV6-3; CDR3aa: CASSRGVGTEAFF
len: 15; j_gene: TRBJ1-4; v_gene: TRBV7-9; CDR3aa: CASSRTDSTNEKLFF
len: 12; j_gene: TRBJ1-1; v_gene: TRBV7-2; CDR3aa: CASSLNGFEAFF
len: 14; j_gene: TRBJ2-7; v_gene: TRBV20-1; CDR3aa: CSARGVAETYEQYF
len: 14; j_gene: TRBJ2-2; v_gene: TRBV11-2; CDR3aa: CASSLVSYTGELFF
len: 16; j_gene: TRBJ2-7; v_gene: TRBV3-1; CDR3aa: CASSQAPGLVAYEQYF
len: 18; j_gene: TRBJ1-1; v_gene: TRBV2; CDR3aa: CASRRARTGHNSNTEAFF
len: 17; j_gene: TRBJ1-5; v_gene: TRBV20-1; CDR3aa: CSARDRAWDYSNQPQHF
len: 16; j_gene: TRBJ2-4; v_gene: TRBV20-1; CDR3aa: CSADRITELAKNIQYF
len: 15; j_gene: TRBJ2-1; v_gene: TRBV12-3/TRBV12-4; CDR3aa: CASIYDRASYNEQFF
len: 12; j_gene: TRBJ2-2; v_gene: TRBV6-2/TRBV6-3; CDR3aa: CASRKGAGELFF